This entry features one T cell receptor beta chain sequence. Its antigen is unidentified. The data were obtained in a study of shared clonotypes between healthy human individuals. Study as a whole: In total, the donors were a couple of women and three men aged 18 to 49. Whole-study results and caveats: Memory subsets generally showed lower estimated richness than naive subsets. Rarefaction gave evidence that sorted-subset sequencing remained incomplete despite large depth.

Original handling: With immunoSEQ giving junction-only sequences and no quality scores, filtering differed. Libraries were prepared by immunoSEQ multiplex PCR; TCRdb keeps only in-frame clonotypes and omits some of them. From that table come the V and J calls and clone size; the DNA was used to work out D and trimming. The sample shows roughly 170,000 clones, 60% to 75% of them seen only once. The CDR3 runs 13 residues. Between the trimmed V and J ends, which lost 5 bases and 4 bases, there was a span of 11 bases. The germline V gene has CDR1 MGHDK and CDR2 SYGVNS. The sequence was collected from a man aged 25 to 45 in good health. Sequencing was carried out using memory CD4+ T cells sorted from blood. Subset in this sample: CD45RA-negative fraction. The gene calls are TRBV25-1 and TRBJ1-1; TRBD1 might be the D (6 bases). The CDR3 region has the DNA TGTGCCAGCAGTCTCACAGGGTCCACTGAAGCTTTCTTT. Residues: CASSLTGSTEAFF.